The present T cell receptor beta chain was sequenced within a study of blood T cells in healthy people across ages. For the second PCR, which ran for about 6 to 11 cycles, a sample-barcoded 5' primer and a J-beta primer mix were used. One entry per CDR3 protein results from TCRdb running MiXCR on the 5' RACE reads. The sample has 790,000 or so distinct CDR3 sequences, about half seen once. Germline V lookup: CDR1 SGHRS, CDR2 YFSETQ. Trimming removed 0 bases from V and 1 base from J; junction bases left unmatched: 2. The CDR3 is 15 amino acids. General observations from the study: Unsorted PBMCs blocked a conclusive comparison of naive and antigen-experienced cells.

As concerns this clonotype: No antigen is known for it.

The source of this sequence is a man older than 75 in good health. The sample taken for sequencing was blood. The V call is TRBV5-1, the J call TRBJ2-3, with 7 positions matching TRBD2. The CDR3 is CASSLVRERTDTQYF. The CDR3 bases are TGCGCCAGCAGCTTGGTGCGGGAGCGCACAGATACGCAGTATTTT.